What follows are 2 T cell receptor beta chains derived from one specimen sequenced in a study of blood T cell repertoires in COVID-19. The assay was immunoSEQ multiplex PCR, and TCRdb's table has in-frame clones only and misses some. Of some 140,000 clones listed, approximately 90% are singletons. The material sequenced was peripheral blood. Source of these receptors: a man aged 45-60 years with active or convalescent COVID-19.

This clone was detected a few times. V is TRBV19 and J is TRBJ2-7; TRBD1 matches at 10 bases. This CDR3 is built from 15 residues. The trim removed 4 bases at V and 5 bases at J, leaving 8 bases unmatched. Per the germline V gene, CDR1 is LNHDA and CDR2 is SQIVND (reference sequence). The CDR3 coding sequence is TGTGCCAGTAGTACGACAGGGGGCCTCCGGGACGAGCAGTACTTC. Protein sequence: CASSTTGGLRDEQYF.

The chain's CDR3 is CASSLPDGADTGELFF. The DNA of the CDR3 is TGTGCCAGCAGTTTGCCCGATGGGGCTGACACCGGGGAGCTGTTTTTT. This chain uses TRBV27 with TRBJ2-2; D may be TRBD1 (5 bases). V lost 3 bases and J 3 bases, leaving 14 bases between the germline ends. In germline, CDR1 is MNHEY, CDR2 SMNVEV (reference sequence). The CDR3 totals 16 residues.